The sequence of this T cell receptor beta chain was determined in a study of shared clonotypes between healthy human individuals. Sequenced by immunoSEQ multiplex PCR; TCRdb stores in-frame clones only, minus some. The sample records some 2.4 million clones, more than 85% being singletons. Researchers partitioned CD4+ cells into CD45RA+ naive and CD45RA-negative memory subsets. Sequenced input: naive CD4+ T cells from PBMCs. The subset: CD45RA+ positively selected. The source is a man aged 18 to 30 in good health. Some clones in this sample may be carry-over from other donors' samples.

CDR3 coding DNA: TGTGCCAGTAGTATAGGGCAGGGGGATAGCACAGATACGCAGTATTTT. It yields the protein CASSIGQGDSTDTQYF. This chain connects TRBV19 to TRBJ2-3; 7 nucleotides match TRBD1. The CDR3 length is 16 residues. V was pared by 1 base and J by 0 bases, with 4 bases of the junction left unmatched. The germline CDR1 and CDR2 sequences are LNHDA and SQIVND (reference sequence).